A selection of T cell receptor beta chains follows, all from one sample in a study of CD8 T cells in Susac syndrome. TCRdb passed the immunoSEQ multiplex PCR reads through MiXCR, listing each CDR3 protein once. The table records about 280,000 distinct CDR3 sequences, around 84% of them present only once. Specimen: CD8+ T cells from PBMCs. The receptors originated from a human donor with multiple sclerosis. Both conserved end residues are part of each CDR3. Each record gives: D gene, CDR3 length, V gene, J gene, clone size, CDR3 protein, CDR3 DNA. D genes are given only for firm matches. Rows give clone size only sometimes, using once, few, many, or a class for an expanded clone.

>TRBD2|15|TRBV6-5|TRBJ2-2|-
CASSYNGGGTGELFF
TGTGCCAGCAGTTACAACGGGGGAGGGACCGGGGAGCTGTTTTTT
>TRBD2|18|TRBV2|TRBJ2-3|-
CASSDLGELAVGTDTQYF
TGTGCCAGCAGTGATCTCGGCGAACTAGCGGTTGGGACAGATACGCAGTATTTT
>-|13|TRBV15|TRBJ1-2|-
CATSRDKSYGYTF
TGTGCCACCAGCAGAGACAAGAGTTATGGCTACACCTTC
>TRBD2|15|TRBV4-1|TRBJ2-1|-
CASSRTLREGHEQFF
TGCGCCAGCAGCCGAACTCTGAGGGAGGGCCATGAGCAGTTCTTC
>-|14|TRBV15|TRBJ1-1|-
CATRNGQKNTEAFF
TGTGCCACCAGAAACGGACAGAAGAACACTGAAGCTTTCTTT
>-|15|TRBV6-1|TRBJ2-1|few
CASPLGGDVYNEQFF
TGTGCCAGCCCCTTGGGCGGGGACGTCTACAATGAGCAGTTCTTC
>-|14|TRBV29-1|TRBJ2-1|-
CSVTGLKSYNEQFF
TGCAGCGTGACTGGACTTAAGTCCTACAATGAGCAGTTCTTC
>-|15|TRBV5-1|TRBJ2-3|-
CASSLHLGPAQQWYF
TGCGCCAGCAGCTTGCATCTGGGCCCCGCGCAGCAGTGGTATTTT
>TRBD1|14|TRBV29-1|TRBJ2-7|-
CSVEGRQGTYEQYF
TGCAGCGTGGAAGGCCGACAGGGAACCTACGAGCAGTACTTC
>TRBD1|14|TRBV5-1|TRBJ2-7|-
CASSSRQGAYEQYF
TGCGCCAGCAGCAGTCGACAGGGGGCATACGAGCAGTACTTC
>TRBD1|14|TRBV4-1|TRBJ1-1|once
CASSQGQLNTEAFF
TGCGCCAGCAGCCAGGGACAGCTAAACACTGAAGCTTTCTTT
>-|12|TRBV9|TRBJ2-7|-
CASSQNAYEQYF
TGTGCCAGCAGCCAGAATGCCTACGAGCAGTACTTC
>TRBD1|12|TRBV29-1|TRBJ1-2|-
CSGGNRGSGYTF
TGCAGCGGGGGGAACAGGGGTTCTGGCTACACCTTC
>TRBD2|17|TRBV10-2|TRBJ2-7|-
CASSEGTSGWSSYEQYF
TGCGCCAGCAGCGAAGGGACTAGCGGGTGGAGCTCCTACGAGCAGTACTTC
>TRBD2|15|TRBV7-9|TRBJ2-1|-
CASLFSGRANNEQFF
TGTGCCAGCCTCTTCAGCGGGAGGGCCAACAATGAGCAGTTCTTC
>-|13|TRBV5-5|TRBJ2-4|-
CASSSGVVSIQYF
TGTGCCAGCAGCTCCGGGGTAGTGAGCATTCAGTACTTC
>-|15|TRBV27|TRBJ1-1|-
CASSLLGTKDGEAFF
TGTGCCAGCAGTTTACTCGGGACAAAGGACGGTGAAGCTTTCTTT
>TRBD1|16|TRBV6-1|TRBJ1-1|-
CASSGPGQGRWTEAFF
TGTGCCAGCAGTGGGCCCGGACAGGGGCGATGGACTGAAGCTTTCTTT
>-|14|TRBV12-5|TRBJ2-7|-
CASSGNPKNYEQYF
TGTGCTAGTTCCGGGAACCCAAAAAACTACGAGCAGTACTTC
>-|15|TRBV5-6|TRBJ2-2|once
CASSRPLRATGELFF
TGTGCCAGCAGCAGACCACTCAGGGCCACCGGGGAGCTGTTTTTT
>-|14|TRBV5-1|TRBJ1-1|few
CASSLYRANTEAFF
TGCGCCAGCAGCTTGTATAGGGCGAACACTGAAGCTTTCTTT
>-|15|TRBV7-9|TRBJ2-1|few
CASSSGLSPDHEQFF
TGTGCCAGCAGCTCGGGACTCTCCCCGGACCATGAGCAGTTCTTC
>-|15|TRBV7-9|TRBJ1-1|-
CASTLFQGSNTEAFF
TGTGCCAGCACCCTTTTCCAGGGGAGTAACACTGAAGCTTTCTTT
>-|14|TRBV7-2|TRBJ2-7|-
CASSPMFGAYEQYF
TGTGCCAGCAGCCCGATGTTTGGGGCTTACGAGCAGTACTTC
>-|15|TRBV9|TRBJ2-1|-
CASSGGDSPYNEQFF
TGTGCCAGCAGCGGGGGGGACTCCCCCTACAATGAGCAGTTCTTC
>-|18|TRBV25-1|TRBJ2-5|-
CASSEGPGTPEPQETQYF
TGTGCCAGCAGTGAAGGGCCCGGGACACCAGAACCCCAAGAGACCCAGTACTTC
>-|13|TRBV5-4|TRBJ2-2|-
CASSLGEAGELFF
TGTGCCAGCAGCTTGGGAGAGGCCGGGGAGCTGTTTTTT
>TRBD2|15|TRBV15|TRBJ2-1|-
CATSSTSGVQFEQFF
TGTGCCACCAGCAGCACTAGCGGAGTTCAATTTGAGCAGTTCTTC
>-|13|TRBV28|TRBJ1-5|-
CGVSQGRNGPQHF
TGTGGAGTCTCGCAGGGGCGGAATGGGCCCCAGCATTTT
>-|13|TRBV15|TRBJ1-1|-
CATCRRWNTEAFF
TGTGCCACCTGTAGACGGTGGAACACTGAAGCTTTCTTT
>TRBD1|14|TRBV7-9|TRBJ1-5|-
CASSADREGQPQHF
TGTGCCAGCAGCGCCGACAGGGAGGGTCAGCCCCAGCATTTT
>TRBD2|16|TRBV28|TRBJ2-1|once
CASSARLAGVGNEQFF
TGTGCCAGCAGTGCCCGTCTAGCGGGAGTAGGAAATGAGCAGTTCTTC
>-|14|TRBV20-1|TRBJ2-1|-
CSARPLDAYNEQFF
TGCAGTGCTAGACCACTGGACGCCTACAATGAGCAGTTCTTC
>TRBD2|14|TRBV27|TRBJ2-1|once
CASNRAGVVNEQFF
TGTGCCAGTAACCGAGCGGGAGTCGTCAATGAGCAGTTCTTC
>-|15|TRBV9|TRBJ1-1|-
CASSVFKTHCTEAFF
TGTGCCAGCAGCGTATTTAAGACCCACTGCACTGAAGCTTTCTTT
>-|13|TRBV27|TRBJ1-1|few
CASSFTLNTEAFF
TGTGCCAGCAGTTTTACGTTGAACACTGAAGCTTTCTTT
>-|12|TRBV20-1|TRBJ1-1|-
CSASLEGTEAFF
TGCAGTGCTAGCCTTGAGGGCACTGAAGCTTTCTTT
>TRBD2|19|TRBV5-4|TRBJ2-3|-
CASSLGLLAGVKGGDTQYF
TGTGCCAGCAGCTTGGGCCTTCTAGCGGGAGTTAAAGGAGGAGATACGCAGTATTTT
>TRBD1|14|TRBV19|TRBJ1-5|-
CASSDRGRVQPQHF
TGTGCCAGTAGCGACAGGGGGCGGGTTCAGCCCCAGCATTTT
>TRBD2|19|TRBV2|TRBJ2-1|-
CASSEGRRGRAGGRNEQFF
TGTGCCAGCAGTGAGGGTCGCAGGGGCCGAGCGGGAGGGCGGAATGAGCAGTTCTTC
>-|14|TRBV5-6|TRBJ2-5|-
CASSLDSIQETQYF
TGTGCCAGCAGCCTGGACAGCATCCAAGAGACCCAGTACTTC
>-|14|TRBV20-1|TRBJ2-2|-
CSALPDGVPGELFF
TGCAGTGCTCTACCCGATGGGGTCCCCGGGGAGCTGTTTTTT
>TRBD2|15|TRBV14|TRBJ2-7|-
CASSQLLAGWDEQYF
TGTGCCAGCAGCCAACTCCTAGCGGGCTGGGACGAGCAGTACTTC
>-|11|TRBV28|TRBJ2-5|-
CASSFEETQYF
TGTGCCAGCAGTTTCGAAGAGACCCAGTACTTC
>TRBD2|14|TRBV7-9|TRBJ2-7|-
CASRSSGREDEQYF
TGTGCCAGCAGATCTAGCGGGAGAGAAGACGAGCAGTACTTC
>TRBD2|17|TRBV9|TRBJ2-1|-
CASSAPKTSGPFNEQFF
TGTGCCAGCAGCGCACCGAAGACTAGCGGGCCCTTCAATGAGCAGTTCTTC
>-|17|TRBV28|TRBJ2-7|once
CASSLALTMDQTPEQYF
TGTGCCAGCAGTTTGGCCCTAACGATGGACCAGACCCCCGAGCAGTACTTC
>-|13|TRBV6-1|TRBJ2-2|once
CASSQTSTGELFF
TGTGCCAGCAGCCAAACTAGCACCGGGGAGCTGTTTTTT
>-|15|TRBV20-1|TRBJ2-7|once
CSARDGGGASYEQYF
TGCAGTGCTAGAGACGGCGGTGGGGCCTCCTACGAGCAGTACTTC
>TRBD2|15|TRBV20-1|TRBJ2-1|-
CSARPPKRGHNEQFF
TGCAGTGCTAGGCCCCCTAAGCGGGGACACAATGAGCAGTTCTTC
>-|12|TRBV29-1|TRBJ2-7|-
CSAVDGSYEQYF
TGCAGCGCCGTGGACGGATCCTACGAGCAGTACTTC
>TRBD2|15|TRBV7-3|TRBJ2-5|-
CASSPGGGRRETQYF
TGTGCCAGCAGCCCCGGGGGGGGGCGTCGAGAGACCCAGTACTTC
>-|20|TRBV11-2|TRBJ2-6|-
CASSLVPLTYISSGANVLTF
TGTGCCAGCAGCTTAGTTCCTCTAACCTATATTAGCTCTGGGGCCAACGTCCTGACTTTC